This T cell receptor (beta chain) was obtained from a study of blood T cell repertoires in COVID-19. The overall study: Samples came from the United States, Italy and Spain, spanning acute and convalescent COVID-19.

CDR1 LNHDA and CDR2 SQIVND come from the germline V gene (reference sequence). V lost 10 bases and J lost 7, with 23 bases in between. The CDR3 runs to 15 residues. In the authors' methods: Amplification of reference gene primers provided the estimated nucleated cell counts. Assay: immunoSEQ multiplex PCR; the TCRdb copy retains only in-frame clones and omits some. Clone size and the V and J calls come from that table; the DNA yielded D and trimming. The sample carries fewer than 200,000 clones, approximately 86% recorded once. The rearrangement links TRBV19 to TRBJ2-1, with D perhaps TRBD2 (5 bases). The sequenced sample consisted of peripheral blood. The sequence was collected from a woman at least 80 years old with acute or convalescent COVID-19. CDR3 sequence: CATQRIAGRGNEQFF. The CDR3 nucleotides are TGTGCCACCCAAAGGATCGCGGGCCGTGGGAATGAGCAGTTCTTC.